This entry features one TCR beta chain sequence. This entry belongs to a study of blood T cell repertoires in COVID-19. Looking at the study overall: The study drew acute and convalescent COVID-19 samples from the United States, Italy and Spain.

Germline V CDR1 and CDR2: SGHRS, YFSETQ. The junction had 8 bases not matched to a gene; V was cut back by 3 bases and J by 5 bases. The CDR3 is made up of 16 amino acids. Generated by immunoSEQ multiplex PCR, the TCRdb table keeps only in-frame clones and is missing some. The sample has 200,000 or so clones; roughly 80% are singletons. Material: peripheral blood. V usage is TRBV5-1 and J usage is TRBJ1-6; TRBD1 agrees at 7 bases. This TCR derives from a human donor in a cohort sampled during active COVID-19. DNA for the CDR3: TGCGCCAGCAGCTCCACCGGGACAGATGATAATTCACCCCTCCACTTT. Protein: CASSSTGTDDNSPLHF.